A single sample gave rise to the 25 T cell receptor beta chains below, sequenced in a study of identical twins. TCRdb reanalysed the 5' RACE reads using MiXCR and keeps one entry per CDR3 protein. This sample has hundreds of thousands of distinct CDR3 sequences; approximately 6.1% occur once, and the top ten carry roughly 1.8%. Material for sequencing was naive T cells sorted from blood. The receptors were gathered from a man in his late teens or twenties in good health.

This clonotype has a count of ten or more. The rearrangement uses TRBV2 and TRBJ1-3; D uncertain. CDR3 length: 12 amino acids. Germline V gives CDR1 SNHLY, CDR2 FYNNEI. Trimming took off 9 bases at V and 4 bases at J, with 10 bases between the two ends. In DNA, the CDR3 is TGTGCCAGGAAGAGCTCAGGAAACACCATATATTTT. Translation gives CARKSSGNTIYF.

This clonotype has just a few counts. The V gene is TRBV5-1, the J gene TRBJ1-1; D unclear. Germline CDR1 SGHRS, CDR2 YFSETQ. CDR3 size: 15 residues. Between the trimmed V and J ends, which lost 4 bases and 5 bases, there was a span of 18 bases. Written as DNA, the CDR3 is TGCGCCAGCAGCCCGGAGCGGCGGGGATTTACTGAAGCTTTCTTT. It translates to CASSPERRGFTEAFF.

This clonotype was picked up a small number of times. This chain connects TRBV27 to TRBJ1-1; D possibly corresponds to TRBD1 (5 bases). V gave up 5 bases and J gave up 3 bases, with 19 bases separating them. This CDR3 has 16 residues. The germline CDR1 and CDR2 sequences are MNHEY and SMNVEV (reference sequence). The CDR3 DNA reads as TGTGCCAGCAGTCCAGCCCAGGGTTGGGGGTACACTGAAGCTTTCTTT. Translation: CASSPAQGWGYTEAFF.

This clonotype appeared many times. The chain recombines TRBV5-5 with TRBJ2-1, with unresolved D. Germline V gene sequence: CDR1 SGHKS, CDR2 YYEKEE (reference sequence). V lost 4 bases to trimming and J lost 9 bases, with 11 bases between them. The CDR3 covers 12 residues. The CDR3 is CASSQLGGEQFF. The CDR3 region has the DNA TGTGCCAGCAGCCAGCTCGGCGGTGAGCAGTTCTTC.

There are many counts of this clonotype. The CDR3 coding sequence is TGCGCCAGCAGCTTGGTCCCGGGAGGGCCCCAGAATGAGCAGTTCTTC. This codes for CASSLVPGGPQNEQFF. The genes are TRBV5-1 and TRBJ2-1, with 8 bases that match TRBD2. The length of the CDR3 is 16 residues. Germline lookup yields CDR1 SGHRS and CDR2 YFSETQ. V shed 0 bases and J 7 bases; nucleotides not matched to a gene: 9.

The chain joins TRBV5-6 to TRBJ2-5; a weak D match, TRBD2 (5 bases). The germline V and J ends were trimmed by 3 bases and 1 base, with 13 bases remaining between them. The CDR3 runs 15 residues. Germline-derived CDR1 and CDR2 are SGHDT and YYEEEE. CDR3 loop: CASSSPRGPQETQYF. CDR3 in DNA: TGTGCCAGCAGCTCCCCCCGCGGGCCCCAAGAGACCCAGTACTTC.

There are many counts of this clonotype. CDR3 DNA: TGTGCCAGCAAGTACGGGACAGCGAACACCGGGGAGCTGTTTTTT. Its translation is CASKYGTANTGELFF. V and J are TRBV7-9 and TRBJ2-2; 7 bases match TRBD1. V lost 7 bases to trimming and J lost 0 bases; unmatched junction nucleotides: 5. The CDR3 runs 15 residues. CDR1 is SEHNR and CDR2 is FQNEAQ in the germline V gene (reference sequence).

The V and J genes are TRBV11-3 and TRBJ2-7; D is possibly TRBD2 (6 bases). The CDR3 length is 15 residues. The germline V and J ends were trimmed by 5 bases and 6 bases, with 20 bases remaining between them. The germline V gene has CDR1 SGHNT and CDR2 YENEEA. CDR3 residues: CASSNSGGVPIEQYV. The DNA for the CDR3 is TGTGCCAGCAGCAACAGCGGCGGGGTCCCTATCGAGCAGTACGTC.

This chain joins TRBV2 and TRBJ2-4, with a tentative D call TRBD2 (6 bases). This CDR3 is built from 13 residues. V was pared by 7 bases and J by 8 bases, with 15 bases between. Germline CDR1 and CDR2: SNHLY and FYNNEI. The CDR3 region is CASIPGLEDIQYF. The CDR3 nucleotides read TGTGCCAGCATCCCGGGACTTGAGGACATTCAGTACTTC.

The sample holds many counts of this clonotype. The chain combines TRBV12-3 or TRBV12-4 with TRBJ2-1; 7 bases are a match to TRBD1. J was trimmed by 14 bases and V by 7 bases; bases with no gene match: 17. This CDR3 has 14 residues. CDR3 region: CASNPGQFRGNKFF. In DNA form, the CDR3 reads TGTGCCAGCAACCCGGGACAGTTCCGTGGCAATAAGTTCTTC.

The gene calls are TRBV20-1 and TRBJ2-7, with D hard to call. The length of the CDR3 is 12 residues. Trimming stripped 6 bases from V and 3 bases from J, with 12 bases between. Germline-derived CDR1 and CDR2 are DFQATT and SNEGSKA (reference sequence). CDR3 protein: CSAQARNYEQYF. The CDR3 nucleotides read TGCAGTGCCCAGGCGCGGAACTACGAGCAGTACTTC.

This clonotype appeared many times. The chain recombines TRBV12-3 or TRBV12-4 with TRBJ2-7; 10 bases align to TRBD2. The V and J ends lost 3 bases and 2 bases, in that order; junction bases with no gene match: 4. The CDR3 contains 15 residues. In nucleotides, the CDR3 is TGTGCCAGCAGTTTTGAGCGGGAGGGGACCTACGAGCAGTACTTC. It yields the protein CASSFEREGTYEQYF.

This clonotype was seen many times. The chain recombines TRBV20-1 with TRBJ2-7; 7 bases agree with TRBD1. Trimming at V came to 1 base and at J to 5 bases, leaving 2 bases not matched to a gene. Germline V gives CDR1 DFQATT, CDR2 SNEGSKA (reference sequence). The CDR3 contains 12 residues. CDR3 sequence reads: CSARGGQNEQYV. The CDR3, as DNA: TGCAGTGCTAGAGGGGGACAGAACGAGCAGTACGTC.

The rearrangement links TRBV3-1 to TRBJ2-5, with a tentative D call TRBD2 (6 bases). The V and J ends lost 3 bases and 2 bases respectively, with 28 bases between them. There are 20 residues in the CDR3. Germline assignment: CDR1 LGHDT and CDR2 YNNKEL (reference sequence). This chain's CDR3 is CASSHLPPPGLPRGQETQYF. CDR3 sequence (DNA): TGTGCCAGCAGCCATCTTCCCCCCCCGGGACTCCCGAGAGGGCAAGAGACCCAGTACTTC.

This clonotype was recorded many times. The rearrangement joins TRBV7-9 to TRBJ2-1; D tentatively fits TRBD1 or TRBD2 (5 bases each). The CDR3 sequence is 14 residues long. Trimming left V 5 bases short and J 4 bases short, with 12 bases between. Germline assignment: CDR1 SEHNR and CDR2 FQNEAQ (reference sequence). This chain's CDR3 is CASSPGTYYNEQFF. The CDR3 DNA reads TGTGCCAGCAGCCCCGGGACCTATTACAATGAGCAGTTCTTC. Drawing the rest from reference TRBV7-9 and TRBJ2-1, the complete variable domain is DTGVSQNPRHKITKRGQNVTFRCDPISEHNRLYWYRQTLGQGPEFLTYFQNEAQLEKSRLLSDRFSAERPKGSFSTLEIQRTEQGDSAMYLCASSPGTYYNEQFFGPGTRLTVL.

There are a few counts of this clonotype. The J gene is TRBJ2-1, the V gene TRBV6-5; D remains unclear. Trimming stripped 2 bases from V and 10 bases from J, with 12 bases between. The CDR3 runs 13 residues. In germline, CDR1 is MNHEY, CDR2 SVGAGI. The CDR3 region is CASSYPGRPEQFF. CDR3 nucleotides: TGTGCCAGCAGTTACCCAGGACGTCCGGAGCAGTTCTTC.

This clonotype was recorded many times. The V and J genes are TRBV6-1 and TRBJ2-5; 8 nucleotides agree with TRBD2. The CDR3 has 16 amino acids. The J segment lost 4 bases and the V segment lost 5 bases, leaving 12 bases of the junction unmatched. CDR1 MNHNS and CDR2 SASEGT come from the germline V gene. The CDR3 DNA reads TGTGCCAGCAGTCGAAGAGCGGGAGTTTTCAGAGAGACCCAGTACTTC. It is translated as CASSRRAGVFRETQYF.

This clonotype was seen more than once but under ten times. This chain uses TRBV7-2 with TRBJ1-5; D ambiguous. The germline CDR1 and CDR2 sequences are SGHTA and FQGNSA. V was clipped by 2 bases and J by 4 bases, with 12 bases between them. CDR3 length equals 15 residues. CDR3 coding DNA: TGTGCCAGCAGCTTACATTCCGGCCGAAATCAGCCCCAGCATTTT. It is translated as CASSLHSGRNQPQHF.

This chain connects TRBV3-1 to TRBJ2-3; 12 positions match TRBD1. Germline V lookup: CDR1 LGHDT, CDR2 YNNKEL (reference sequence). The CDR3 has 16 residues. The junction had 5 bases not matched to a gene; V was cut back by 3 bases and J by 4 bases. The CDR3 DNA follows: TGTGCCAGCAGCCAGGGATGGGACAGGGGGCCAGATACGCAGTATTTT. Amino acid sequence: CASSQGWDRGPDTQYF.

The sample holds a few counts of this clonotype. In nucleotides, the CDR3 is TGTGCCAGCAGCTTAGGAGCTAGTCACTCCGGGGAGCTGTTTTTT. It encodes CASSLGASHSGELFF. This chain connects TRBV7-2 to TRBJ2-2, with no clear D. Trimming stripped 1 base from V and 6 bases from J, with 12 bases between. The CDR3 contains 15 residues. Germline-derived CDR1 and CDR2 are SGHTA and FQGNSA. Using reference TRBV7-2 and TRBJ2-2 for the parts outside the CDR3, the full variable domain is GAGVSQSPSNKVTEKGKDVELRCDPISGHTALYWYRQSLGQGLEFLIYFQGNSAPDKSGLPSDRFSAERTGGSVSTLTIQRTQQEDSAVYLCASSLGASHSGELFFGEGSRLTVL.

The sample holds a few counts of this clonotype. V and J are TRBV7-9 and TRBJ2-7; D is unresolved. This CDR3 contains 13 residues. Germline assignment: CDR1 SEHNR and CDR2 FQNEAQ (reference sequence). Trimming left V 6 bases short and J 1 base short, with 10 bases between. For the CDR3, the DNA is TGTGCCAGCAGTCCAGCAGGTTCCTACGAGCAGTACGTC. Translated: CASSPAGSYEQYV.

The sample holds many counts of this clonotype. The chain uses TRBV7-2 and TRBJ1-5; D not resolved. The germline V gene encodes CDR1 SGHTA and CDR2 FQGNSA. Trimming took 5 bases from V and 3 from J, leaving 11 bases between them. This CDR3 has 14 amino acids. CDR3 sequence: CASSPGSLNQPQHF. In DNA form, the CDR3 reads TGTGCCAGCAGCCCCGGGTCTCTCAATCAGCCCCAGCATTTT.

In this sample, this clonotype turned up many times. This sequence joins TRBV12-3 or TRBV12-4 and TRBJ2-4; possibly TRBD1 for D (5 bases). V was cut by 5 bases and J by 6 bases, with 8 bases left in between. The CDR3 consists of 12 residues. CDR3 in DNA: TGTGCCAGCAGTCCAACAGGAAACATTCAGTACTTC. It yields the protein CASSPTGNIQYF.

The chain carries TRBV21-1 and TRBJ2-5; the DNA was not used to check the table's D call, TRBD2. TRBV21-1 is a documented pseudogene. This CDR3 has 15 amino acids. CDR3 sequence (DNA): TGTGCCAGCAGCGCGGGCAGGGTACGACAAGAGACCCAGTACTTC. It specifies CASSAGRVRQETQYF.

This clonotype was recorded a few times. V gene TRBV5-1 combines with J gene TRBJ2-1, with TRBD2 matching over 7 bases. The ends lost 4 bases at V and 16 bases at J; junction bases unmatched: 8. The germline CDR1 and CDR2 sequences are SGHRS and YFSETQ. CDR3 length: 11 amino acids. CDR3 bases: TGCGCCAGCAGCACCGGGACTATGGTTTTCTTC. It codes for CASSTGTMVFF. The full variable domain, in which reference TRBV5-1 and TRBJ2-1 provide the parts outside the CDR3, is KAGVTQTPRYLIKTRGQQVTLSCSPISGHRSVSWYQQTPGQGLQFLFEYFSETQRNKGNFPGRFSGRQFSNSRSEMNVSTLELGDSALYLCASSTGTMVFFGPGTRLTVL.